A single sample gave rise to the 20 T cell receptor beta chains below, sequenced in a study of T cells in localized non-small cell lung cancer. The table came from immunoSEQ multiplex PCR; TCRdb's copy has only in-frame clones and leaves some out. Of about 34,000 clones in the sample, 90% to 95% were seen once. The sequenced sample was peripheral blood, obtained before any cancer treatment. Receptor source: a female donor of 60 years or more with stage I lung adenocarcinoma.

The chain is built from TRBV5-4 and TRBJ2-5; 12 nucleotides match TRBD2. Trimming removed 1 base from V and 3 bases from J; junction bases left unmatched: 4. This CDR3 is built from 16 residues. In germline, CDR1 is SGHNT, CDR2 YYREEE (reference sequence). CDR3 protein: CASSLSASGGEETQYF. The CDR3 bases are TGTGCCAGCAGCTTGTCTGCTAGCGGGGGGGAAGAGACCCAGTACTTC.

The CDR3 loop is CASSLSEASQETQYF. In DNA, the CDR3 is TGTGCCAGCAGCTTAAGTGAAGCGAGCCAAGAGACCCAGTACTTC. The V gene is TRBV7-9, the J gene TRBJ2-5; D is unresolved. V lost 2 bases, J lost 1 base, and 11 bases lay in between. This CDR3 has 15 amino acids. Germline V lookup: CDR1 SEHNR, CDR2 FQNEAQ (reference sequence).

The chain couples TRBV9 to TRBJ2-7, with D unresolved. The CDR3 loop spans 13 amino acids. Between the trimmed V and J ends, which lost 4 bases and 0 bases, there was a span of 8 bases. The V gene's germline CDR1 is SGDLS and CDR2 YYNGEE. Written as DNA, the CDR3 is TGTGCCAGCAGCCCTGAGAGCTCCTACGAGCAGTACTTC. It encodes CASSPESSYEQYF.

The CDR3, as DNA: TGTGCCAGCAGTTCGGACAGGGCCGGAAACACCATATATTTT. This codes for CASSSDRAGNTIYF. The chain couples TRBV27 to TRBJ1-3; 8 nucleotides line up with TRBD1. V was pared by 4 bases and J by 4 bases, with 3 bases of the junction left unmatched. The CDR3 length is 14 residues. CDR1 and CDR2 (germline): MNHEY, SMNVEV (reference sequence).

The CDR3 nucleotides are TGTGCCAGCAGCCTTGGGACAGTCTACGAGCAGTACGTC. It translates to CASSLGTVYEQYV. The chain is built from TRBV4-2 and TRBJ2-7; 7 bases map to TRBD1. Unmatched junction bases numbered 3, after V lost 4 bases and J lost 3 bases. The CDR3 runs to 13 residues. The germline gives CDR1 LGHNA, CDR2 YNFKEQ.

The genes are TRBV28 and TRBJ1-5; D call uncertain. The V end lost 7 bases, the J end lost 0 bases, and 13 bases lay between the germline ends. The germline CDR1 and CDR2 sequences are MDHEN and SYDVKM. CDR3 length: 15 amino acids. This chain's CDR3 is CASTARSDSNQPQHF. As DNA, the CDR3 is TGTGCCAGCACCGCACGGTCAGATAGCAATCAGCCCCAGCATTTT.

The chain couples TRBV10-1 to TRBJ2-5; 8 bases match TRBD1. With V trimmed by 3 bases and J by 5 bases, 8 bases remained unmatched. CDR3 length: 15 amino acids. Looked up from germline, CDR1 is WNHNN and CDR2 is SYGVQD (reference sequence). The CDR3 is CASSDYGRGQETQYF. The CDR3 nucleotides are TGCGCCAGCAGTGATTACGGCAGGGGGCAGGAGACCCAGTACTTC.

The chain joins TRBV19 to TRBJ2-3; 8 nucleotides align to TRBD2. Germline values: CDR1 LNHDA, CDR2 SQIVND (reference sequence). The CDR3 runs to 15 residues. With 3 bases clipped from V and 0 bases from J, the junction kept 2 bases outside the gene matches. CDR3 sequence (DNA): TGTGCCAGTAGTATGTCTAGCGGGAGCACAGATACGCAGTATTTT. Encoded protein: CASSMSSGSTDTQYF.

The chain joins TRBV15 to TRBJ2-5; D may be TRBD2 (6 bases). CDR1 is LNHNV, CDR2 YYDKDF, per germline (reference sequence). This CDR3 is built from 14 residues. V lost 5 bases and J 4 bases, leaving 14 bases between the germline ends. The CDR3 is CATSARVGGETQYF. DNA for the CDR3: TGTGCCACCAGCGCAAGGGTGGGAGGAGAGACCCAGTACTTC.

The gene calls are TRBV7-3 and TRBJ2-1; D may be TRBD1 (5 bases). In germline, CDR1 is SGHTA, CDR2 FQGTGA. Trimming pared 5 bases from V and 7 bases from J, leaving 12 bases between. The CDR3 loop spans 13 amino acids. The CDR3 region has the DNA TGTGCCAGCAGCCCCCAGGGCTGGAATGAGCAGTTCTTC. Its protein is CASSPQGWNEQFF. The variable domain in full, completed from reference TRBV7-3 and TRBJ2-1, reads GAGVSQTPSNKVTEKGKYVELRCDPISGHTALYWYRQSLGQGPEFLIYFQGTGAADDSGLPNDRFFAVRPEGSVSTLKIQRTERGDSAVYLCASSPQGWNEQFFGPGTRLTVL.

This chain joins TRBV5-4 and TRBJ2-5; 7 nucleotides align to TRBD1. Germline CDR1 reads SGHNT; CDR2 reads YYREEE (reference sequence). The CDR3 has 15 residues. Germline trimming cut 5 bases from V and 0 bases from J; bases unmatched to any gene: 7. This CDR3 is CASSSVTGNQETQYF. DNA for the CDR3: TGTGCCAGCAGTTCAGTGACAGGGAACCAAGAGACCCAGTACTTC.

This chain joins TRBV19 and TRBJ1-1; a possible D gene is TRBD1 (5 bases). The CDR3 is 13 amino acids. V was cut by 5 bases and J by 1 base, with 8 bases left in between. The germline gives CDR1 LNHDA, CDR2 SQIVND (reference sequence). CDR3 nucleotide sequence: TGTGCCAGTAGTCTACAGGAGAACACTGAAGCTTTCTTT. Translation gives CASSLQENTEAFF. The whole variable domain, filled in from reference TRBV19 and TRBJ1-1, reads DGGITQSPKYLFRKEGQNVTLSCEQNLNHDAMYWYRQDPGQGLRLIYYSQIVNDFQKGDIAEGYSVSREKKESFPLTVTSAQKNPTAFYLCASSLQENTEAFFGQGTRLTVV.

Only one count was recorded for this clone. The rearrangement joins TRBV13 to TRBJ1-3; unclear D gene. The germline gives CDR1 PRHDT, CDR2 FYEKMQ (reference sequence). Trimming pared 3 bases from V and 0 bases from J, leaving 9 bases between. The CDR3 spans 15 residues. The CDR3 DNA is TGTGCCAGCAGCTTGGAATCGGGCTCTGGAAACACCATATATTTT. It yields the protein CASSLESGSGNTIYF. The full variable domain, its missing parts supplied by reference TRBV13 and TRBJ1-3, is AAGVIQSPRHLIKEKRETATLKCYPIPRHDTVYWYQQGPGQDPQFLISFYEKMQSDKGSIPDRFSAQQFSDYHSELNMSSLELGDSALYFCASSLESGSGNTIYFGEGSWLTVV.

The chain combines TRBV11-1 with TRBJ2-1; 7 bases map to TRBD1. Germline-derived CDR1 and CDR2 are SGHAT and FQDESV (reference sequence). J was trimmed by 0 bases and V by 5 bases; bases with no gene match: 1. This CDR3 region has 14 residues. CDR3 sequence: CASSPGGSYNEQFF. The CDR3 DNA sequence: TGTGCCAGCAGCCCAGGGGGCTCCTACAATGAGCAGTTCTTC.

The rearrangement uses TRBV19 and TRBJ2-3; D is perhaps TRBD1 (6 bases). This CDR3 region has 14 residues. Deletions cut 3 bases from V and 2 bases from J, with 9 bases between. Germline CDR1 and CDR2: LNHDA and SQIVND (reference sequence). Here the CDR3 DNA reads TGTGCCAGTAGTATGTGGGGGCCCACAGATACGCAGTATTTT. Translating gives CASSMWGPTDTQYF.

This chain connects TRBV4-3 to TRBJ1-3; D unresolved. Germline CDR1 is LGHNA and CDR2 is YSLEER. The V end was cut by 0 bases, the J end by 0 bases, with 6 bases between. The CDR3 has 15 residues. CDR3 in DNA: TGCGCCAGCAGCCAAGATAGACACTCTGGAAACACCATATATTTT. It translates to CASSQDRHSGNTIYF.

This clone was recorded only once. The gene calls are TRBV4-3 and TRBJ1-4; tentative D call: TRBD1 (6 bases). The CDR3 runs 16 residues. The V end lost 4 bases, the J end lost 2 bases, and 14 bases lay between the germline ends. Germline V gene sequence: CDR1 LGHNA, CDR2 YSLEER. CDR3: CASSPQQGYTNEKLFF. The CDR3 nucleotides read TGCGCCAGCAGCCCACAACAGGGTTATACTAATGAAAAACTGTTTTTT.

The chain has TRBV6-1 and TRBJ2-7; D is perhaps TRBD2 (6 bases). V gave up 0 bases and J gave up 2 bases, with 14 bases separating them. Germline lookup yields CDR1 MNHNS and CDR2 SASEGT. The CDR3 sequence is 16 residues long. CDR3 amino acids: CASSEAWRGYTYEQYF. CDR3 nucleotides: TGTGCCAGCAGTGAAGCATGGAGGGGCTATACCTACGAGCAGTACTTC.

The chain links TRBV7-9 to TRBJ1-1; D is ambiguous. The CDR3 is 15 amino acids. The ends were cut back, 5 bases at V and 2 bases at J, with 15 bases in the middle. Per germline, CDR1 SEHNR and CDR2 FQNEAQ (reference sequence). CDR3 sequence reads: CASSPYDTDNTEAFF. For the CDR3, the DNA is TGTGCCAGCAGCCCGTATGACACCGATAACACTGAAGCTTTCTTT.

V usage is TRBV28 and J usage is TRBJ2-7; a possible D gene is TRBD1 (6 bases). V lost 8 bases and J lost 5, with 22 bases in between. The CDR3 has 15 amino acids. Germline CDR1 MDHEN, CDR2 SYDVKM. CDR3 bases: TGTGCCAGCCGACCAGGGACAAGTTTGTCCCACGAGCAGTACTTC. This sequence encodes CASRPGTSLSHEQYF. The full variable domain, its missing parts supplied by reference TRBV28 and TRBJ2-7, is DVKVTQSSRYLVKRTGEKVFLECVQDMDHENMFWYRQDPGLGLRLIYFSYDVKMKEKGDIPEGYSVSREKKERFSLILESASTNQTSMYLCASRPGTSLSHEQYFGPGTRLTVT.